The entry below gives a single T cell receptor beta chain sequence along with its context. Its antigen is currently unknown. This sample was included in a study of T cell clonotyping in hematopoietic cell transplantation. Regarding the study as a whole: Broader posttransplant TCR repertoire diversity was predicted by graft donor and pretransplant recipient Inverse Simpson Index values. Few recipient clonotypes overlapped donors; over 97% were de novo at given depth. After transplant, recipient diversity fell while pathologically expanded clonotypes grew through day 180.

The CDR3 is made up of 15 amino acids. Germline CDR1 is MNHEY and CDR2 is SMNVEV (reference sequence). V was pared by 0 bases and J by 1 base, with 6 bases between. Assay used: immunoSEQ multiplex PCR; TCRdb lists only in-frame clones, some missing. The table records fewer than 2,000 clones, around 91% of them present only once. The clonotype was recovered from a male patient aged 18-29 years who had an allogeneic stem cell transplant from a related donor, so the T cells may come from the graft donor. Some clones in this sample may be carry-over from other donors' samples. This chain links TRBV27 with TRBJ2-2; D is possibly TRBD1 (5 bases). The sequencing here drew on PBMCs, taken at the time of graft-versus-host disease after allogeneic stem cell transplant. CDR3 in amino acids: CASSLSRVNTGELFF. CDR3 nucleotide sequence: TGTGCCAGCAGTTTATCCAGGGTGAACACCGGGGAGCTGTTTTTT.